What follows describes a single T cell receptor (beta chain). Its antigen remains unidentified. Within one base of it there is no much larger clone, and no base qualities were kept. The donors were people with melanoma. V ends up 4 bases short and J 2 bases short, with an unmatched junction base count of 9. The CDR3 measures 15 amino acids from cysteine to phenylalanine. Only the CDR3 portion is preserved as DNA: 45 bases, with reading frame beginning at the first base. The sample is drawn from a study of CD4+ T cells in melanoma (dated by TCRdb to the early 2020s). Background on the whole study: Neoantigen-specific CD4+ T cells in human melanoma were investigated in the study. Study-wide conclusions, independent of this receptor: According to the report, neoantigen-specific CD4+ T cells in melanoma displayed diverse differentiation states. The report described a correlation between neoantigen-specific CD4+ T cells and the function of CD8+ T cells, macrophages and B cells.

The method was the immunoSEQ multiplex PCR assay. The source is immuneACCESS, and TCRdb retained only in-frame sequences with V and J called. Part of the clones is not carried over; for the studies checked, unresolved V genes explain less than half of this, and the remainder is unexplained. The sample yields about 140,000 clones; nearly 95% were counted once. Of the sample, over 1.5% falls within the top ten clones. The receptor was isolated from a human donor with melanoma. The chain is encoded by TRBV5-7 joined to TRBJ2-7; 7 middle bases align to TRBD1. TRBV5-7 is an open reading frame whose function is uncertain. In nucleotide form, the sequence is TGTGCCAGCAGCCCGGGGTCCGGGACAGCCTACGAGCAGTACTTC. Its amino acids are CASSPGSGTAYEQYF.